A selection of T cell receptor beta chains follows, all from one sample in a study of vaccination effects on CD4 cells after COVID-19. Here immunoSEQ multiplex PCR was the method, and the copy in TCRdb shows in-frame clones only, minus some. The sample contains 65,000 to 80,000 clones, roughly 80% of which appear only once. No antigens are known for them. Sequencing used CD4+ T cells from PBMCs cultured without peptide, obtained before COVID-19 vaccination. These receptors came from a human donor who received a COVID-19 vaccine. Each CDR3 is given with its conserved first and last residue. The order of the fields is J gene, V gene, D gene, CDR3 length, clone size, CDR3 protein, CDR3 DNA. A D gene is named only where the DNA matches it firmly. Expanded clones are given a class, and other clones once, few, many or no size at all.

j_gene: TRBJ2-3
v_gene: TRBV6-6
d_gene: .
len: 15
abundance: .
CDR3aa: CASSYSQGSTDTQYF
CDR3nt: TGTGCCAGCAGTTACAGTCAGGGAAGCACAGATACGCAGTATTTT

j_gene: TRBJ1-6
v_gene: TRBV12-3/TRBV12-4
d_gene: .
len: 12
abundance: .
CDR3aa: CASSDSNSPLHF
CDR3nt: TGTGCCAGCAGCGACAGTAATTCACCCCTCCACTTT

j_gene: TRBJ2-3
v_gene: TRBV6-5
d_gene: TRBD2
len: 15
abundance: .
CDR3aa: CASSLAGGDTDTQYF
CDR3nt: TGTGCCAGCAGTCTAGCGGGGGGTGACACAGATACGCAGTATTTT

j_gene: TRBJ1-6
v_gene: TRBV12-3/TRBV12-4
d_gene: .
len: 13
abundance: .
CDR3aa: CASSPWGNSPLHF
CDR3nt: TGTGCCAGCAGCCCGTGGGGGAATTCACCCCTCCACTTT

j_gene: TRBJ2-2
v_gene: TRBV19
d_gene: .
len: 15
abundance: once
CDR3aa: CASSSVRGDTGELFF
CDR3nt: TGTGCCAGTAGTTCAGTCAGGGGGGATACCGGGGAGCTGTTTTTT

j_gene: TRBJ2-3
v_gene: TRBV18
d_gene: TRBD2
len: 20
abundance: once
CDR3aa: CASSPGLAGAKLPSTDTQYF
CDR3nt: TGTGCCAGCTCACCAGGACTAGCGGGGGCCAAGCTTCCTAGCACAGATACGCAGTATTTT

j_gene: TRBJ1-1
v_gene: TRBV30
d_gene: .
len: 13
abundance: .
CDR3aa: CAWYPSGQVGVFF
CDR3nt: TGTGCCTGGTATCCCTCCGGGCAAGTGGGCGTTTTCTTT

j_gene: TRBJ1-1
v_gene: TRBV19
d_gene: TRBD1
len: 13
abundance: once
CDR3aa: CASSTGQTTEAFF
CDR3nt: TGTGCCAGTAGTACGGGACAGACCACTGAAGCTTTCTTT

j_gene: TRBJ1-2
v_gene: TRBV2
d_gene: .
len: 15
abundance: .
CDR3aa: CASSERGNQNYGYTF
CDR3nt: TGTGCCAGCAGTGAACGTGGGAATCAGAACTATGGCTACACCTTC

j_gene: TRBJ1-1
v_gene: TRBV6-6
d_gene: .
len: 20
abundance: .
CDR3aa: CASSPLGVGGAALTNTEAFF
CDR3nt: TGTGCCAGCAGTCCCCTGGGGGTTGGAGGGGCAGCACTTACGAACACTGAAGCTTTCTTT

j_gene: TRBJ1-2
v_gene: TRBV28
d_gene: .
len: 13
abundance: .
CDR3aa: CASRDGANYGYTF
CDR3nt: TGTGCCAGCAGGGACGGAGCTAACTATGGCTACACCTTC

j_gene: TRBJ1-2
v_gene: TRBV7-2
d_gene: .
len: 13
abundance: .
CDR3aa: CASSPGGDYGYTF
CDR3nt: TGTGCCAGCAGCCCGGGGGGGGACTATGGCTACACCTTC

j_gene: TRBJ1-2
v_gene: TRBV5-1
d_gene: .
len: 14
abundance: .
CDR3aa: CASSPREGGYGYTF
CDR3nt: TGCGCCAGCAGCCCACGGGAGGGCGGCTATGGCTACACCTTC

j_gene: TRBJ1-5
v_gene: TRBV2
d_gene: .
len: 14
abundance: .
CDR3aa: CASSEPLSNQPQHF
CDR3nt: TGTGCCAGCAGTGAACCCCTAAGCAATCAGCCCCAGCATTTT

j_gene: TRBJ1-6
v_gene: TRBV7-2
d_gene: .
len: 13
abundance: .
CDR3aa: CASSQVDNSPLHF
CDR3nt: TGTGCCAGCAGCCAGGTCGATAATTCACCCCTCCACTTT

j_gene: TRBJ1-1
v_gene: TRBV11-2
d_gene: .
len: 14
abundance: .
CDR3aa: CASSPQIRTAQAFF
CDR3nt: TGTGCCAGCAGCCCTCAAATTCGGACAGCTCAAGCTTTCTTT

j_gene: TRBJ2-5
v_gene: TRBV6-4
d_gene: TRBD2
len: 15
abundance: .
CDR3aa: CASSDDGLAGETQYF
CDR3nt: TGTGCAAGCAGTGACGATGGGCTAGCGGGGGAGACCCAGTACTTC

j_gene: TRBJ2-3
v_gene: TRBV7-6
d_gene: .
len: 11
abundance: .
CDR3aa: CASSLGGTQYF
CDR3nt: TGTGCCAGCAGCTTAGGGGGTACGCAGTATTTT

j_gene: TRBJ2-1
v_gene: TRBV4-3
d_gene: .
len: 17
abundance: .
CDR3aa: CASSQLGGGSVGNEQFF
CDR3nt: TGCGCCAGCAGCCAACTGGGGGGGGGCTCGGTCGGGAATGAGCAGTTCTTC

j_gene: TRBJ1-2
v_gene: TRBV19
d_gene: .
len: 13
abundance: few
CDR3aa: CASQKGSLDGYTF
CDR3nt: TGTGCCTCACAGAAGGGCTCGCTGGATGGCTACACCTTC

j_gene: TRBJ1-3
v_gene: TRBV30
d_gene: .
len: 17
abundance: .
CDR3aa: CAWSPIREGHSGNTIYF
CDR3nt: TGTGCCTGGAGTCCGATCCGTGAGGGCCACTCTGGAAACACCATATATTTT

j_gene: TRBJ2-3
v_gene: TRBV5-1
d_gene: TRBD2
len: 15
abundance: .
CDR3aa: CASSLSGGITDTQYF
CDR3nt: TGCGCCAGCAGCTTGAGCGGGGGGATCACAGATACGCAGTATTTT

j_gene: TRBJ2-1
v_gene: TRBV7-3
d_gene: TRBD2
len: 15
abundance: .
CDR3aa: CASSQSGGSYNEQFF
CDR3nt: TGTGCCAGCAGCCAGAGCGGGGGCTCCTACAATGAGCAGTTCTTC

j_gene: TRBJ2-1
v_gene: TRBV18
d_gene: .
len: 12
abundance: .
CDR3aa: CASSPYTDEQFF
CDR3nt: TGTGCCAGCTCACCCTACACGGATGAGCAGTTCTTC

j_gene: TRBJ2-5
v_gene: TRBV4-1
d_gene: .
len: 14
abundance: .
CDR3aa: CASSLDTGQETQYF
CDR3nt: TGCGCCAGCAGCCTCGATACGGGGCAAGAGACCCAGTACTTC

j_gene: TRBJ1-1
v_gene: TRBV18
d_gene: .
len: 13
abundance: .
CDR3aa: CASSPRTDNEAFF
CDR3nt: TGTGCCAGCTCACCACGAACCGATAATGAAGCTTTCTTT

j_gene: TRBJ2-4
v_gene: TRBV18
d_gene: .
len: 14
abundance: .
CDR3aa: CASSPSIAKNIQYF
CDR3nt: TGTGCCAGCTCACCCTCCATAGCCAAAAACATTCAGTACTTC

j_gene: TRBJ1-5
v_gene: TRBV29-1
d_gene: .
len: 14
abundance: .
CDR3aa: CSVVWGAGDQPQHF
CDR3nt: TGCAGCGTTGTATGGGGGGCCGGGGATCAGCCCCAGCATTTT

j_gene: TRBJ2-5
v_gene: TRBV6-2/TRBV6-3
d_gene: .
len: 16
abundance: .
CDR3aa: CASSYAGTHWEETQYF
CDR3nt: TGTGCCAGCAGTTACGCAGGGACTCATTGGGAAGAGACCCAGTACTTC